The 16 T cell receptor beta chains in this list originate from one sample, sequenced in a study of T-cell memory formation after mild COVID-19 (dated by TCRdb to the early 2020s). The library relied on 5' RACE. This sample was sequenced with an Illumina NovaSeq 6000. TCRdb reprocessed the public reads (quality trimming at Q25 with fastp, clone calling with MiXCR) and kept in-frame beta chains. Rows merge per CDR3 protein into single entries with the most common DNA and genes. In all, the sample holds under 250,000 distinct CDR3 sequences, and 27% of those were seen once. About an eighth of the sample is in the top ten clones. Sequences were obtained from PBMCs or a T cell subset sorted from them (not recorded which). These receptors were collected from an adult woman who had mild COVID-19 (a few samples of this study predate the infection). The sample titles of this study are shuffled in the database, so cell type and time point are left out; the donor was told from shared clones.

This clonotype has only a few counts. This chain links TRBV7-2 with TRBJ2-7; 13 bases agree with TRBD2. The V gene's germline CDR1 is SGHTA and CDR2 FQGNSA. V gave up 5 bases and J gave up 5 bases; unmatched junction bases: 3. This CDR3 has 14 amino acids. The CDR3 is CASSRLAGGNEQYF. Written as DNA, the CDR3 is TGTGCCAGCAGCCGACTAGCGGGGGGAAACGAGCAGTACTTC.

Only a few counts were recorded for this clonotype. This sequence joins TRBV5-1 and TRBJ2-3; D unresolved. Germline loops: CDR1 SGHRS, CDR2 YFSETQ. The CDR3 covers 13 residues. V lost 4 bases and J lost 6, with 12 bases in between. CDR3: CASSALFGDTQYF. The CDR3 region has the DNA TGCGCCAGCAGCGCCCTGTTTGGGGATACGCAGTATTTT.

The CDR3 nucleotides are TGTGCCAGCAGCTTGGCGGGACAGCAGTTCTTC. It codes for CASSLAGQQFF. The genes are TRBV7-9 and TRBJ2-1, with D maybe TRBD2 (6 bases). Trimming left V 3 bases short and J 11 bases short, with 8 bases between. Germline V gene data show CDR1 as SEHNR and CDR2 as FQNEAQ (reference sequence). This CDR3 contains 11 residues.

This clonotype was detected a few times. This chain joins TRBV6-1 and TRBJ1-2; D is possibly TRBD1 (6 bases). Trimming removed 5 bases at V and 8 bases at J, with 24 bases between. Germline V gives CDR1 MNHNS, CDR2 SASEGT. The length of the CDR3 is 16 residues. DNA of the CDR3: TGTGCCAGCAGTTTTTCGGGACAAGGGCCCTTTGGGGGCTACACCTTC. Translating it yields CASSFSGQGPFGGYTF.

The chain employs TRBV25-1 and TRBJ1-1, with 7 bases identical to TRBD1. The germline V gene has CDR1 MGHDK and CDR2 SYGVNS. The CDR3 sequence is 16 residues long. The J segment lost 1 base and the V segment lost 3 bases, leaving 8 bases of the junction unmatched. For the CDR3, the DNA is TGTGCCAGCAGTGAGGTAGGGGGCGTGGGGAACACTGAAGCTTTCTTT. Protein: CASSEVGGVGNTEAFF.

The chain links TRBV6-6 to TRBJ2-5; a possible D gene is TRBD2 (6 bases). V lost 4 bases and J lost 1, with 13 bases in between. CDR1 is MNHNY and CDR2 is SVGAGI in the germline V gene (reference sequence). This CDR3 has 15 residues. The CDR3 DNA reads as TGTGCCAGCAGTTCCCTCGGCGGGACCCAAGAGACCCAGTACTTC. This encodes CASSSLGGTQETQYF.

The chain couples TRBV2 to TRBJ2-3, with 8 bases identical to TRBD1. CDR1 and CDR2 from the germline V gene are SNHLY and FYNNEI. The CDR3 length is 14 residues. V lost 7 bases to trimming and J lost 3 bases; unmatched junction nucleotides: 6. Written as DNA, the CDR3 is TGTGCCAGCAAATCCGGGACAGGAACAGATACGCAGTATTTT. It codes for CASKSGTGTDTQYF.

This clonotype occurred many times. The rearrangement uses TRBV4-1 and TRBJ2-1, with a weak D call TRBD1 (5 bases). The CDR3 is 16 amino acids. Trimming pared 0 bases from V and 8 bases from J, leaving 17 bases between. CDR1 and CDR2 (germline): MGHRA, YSYEKL. The CDR3 sequence: CASSQDRASRWDEQFF. The CDR3 nucleotides read TGCGCCAGCAGCCAAGACAGGGCATCAAGGTGGGATGAGCAGTTCTTC.

J is TRBJ2-7 and V is TRBV5-1; D ambiguous. Germline V gene sequence: CDR1 SGHRS, CDR2 YFSETQ. There are 11 residues in the CDR3. V gave up 4 bases and J gave up 3 bases, with 5 bases separating them. The DNA of the CDR3 is TGCGCCAGCAGCATGGACTACGAGCAGTACTTC. As protein: CASSMDYEQYF.

On this clonotype itself: An end of the junction does not agree with germline; a read error may underlie this. The V gene is TRBV6-6, the J gene TRBJ2-1; D not certain. The CDR3 runs 13 residues. Germline loops: CDR1 MNHNY, CDR2 SVGAGI (reference sequence). The CDR3 loop reads CASRYSTWGEQFF. Here the CDR3 DNA reads TGTGCCAGCAGGTACTCGACGTGGGGTGAGCAGTTCTTC.

The gene calls are TRBV7-9 and TRBJ1-1, with D possibly matching TRBD1 (6 bases). The CDR3 extends over 15 amino acids. Trimming removed 5 bases from V and 5 bases from J, with 18 bases in between. Germline CDR1 is SEHNR and CDR2 is FQNEAQ (reference sequence). In nucleotides, the CDR3 is TGTGCCAGCAGCCCCCGGCAGGGGCAGGGAACTGAAGCTTTCTTT. Residues: CASSPRQGQGTEAFF.

This chain joins TRBV11-3 and TRBJ2-1; no definite D call. The CDR3 has 14 amino acids. The V gene lost 5 bases and the J gene lost 1 base, with 9 bases spanning the gap. CDR1 and CDR2 from the germline V gene are SGHNT and YENEEA. The CDR3 bases are TGTGCCAGCAGCCCGAGAAGATCCTACAATGAGCAGTTCTTC. It specifies CASSPRRSYNEQFF.

The sample holds many counts of this clonotype. This chain links TRBV5-5 with TRBJ2-7; TRBD2 matches 8 bases. V trimming: 2 bases; J trimming: 1 base; junction bases outside the gene matches: 5. Germline V gene lookup returns CDR1 SGHKS and CDR2 YYEKEE (reference sequence). This CDR3 has 15 amino acids. This CDR3 reads CASSFLGGDSYEQYF. The CDR3 DNA follows: TGTGCCAGCAGCTTTCTCGGGGGGGATTCCTACGAGCAGTACTTC.

At least ten counts were recorded for this clonotype. The V gene is TRBV20-1, the J gene TRBJ2-5; D gene ambiguous. The germline CDR1 and CDR2 sequences are DFQATT and SNEGSKA (reference sequence). The length of the CDR3 is 14 residues. Trimming removed 0 bases at V and 2 bases at J, with 10 bases between. The CDR3 reads CSARDSGSQETQYF. CDR3 coding DNA: TGCAGTGCTAGAGATTCTGGATCTCAAGAGACCCAGTACTTC.

The chain carries TRBV30 and TRBJ2-1, with D tentatively TRBD1 or TRBD2 (5 bases each). V lost 3 bases, J lost 10 bases, and 16 bases lay in between. CDR1 GTSNPN and CDR2 SVGIG come from the germline V gene (reference sequence). This CDR3 is 13 amino acids long. Here the CDR3 DNA reads TGTGCCTGGAGCCGGGACGAGCCCAGAGAGCAGTTCTTC. Translating it yields CAWSRDEPREQFF. Full variable domain (missing parts from reference TRBV30 and TRBJ2-1): SQTIHQWPATLVQPVGSPLSLECTVEGTSNPNLYWYRQAAGRGLQLLFYSVGIGQISSEVPQNLSASRPQDRQFILSSKKLLLSDSGFYLCAWSRDEPREQFFGPGTRLTVL.

The genes are TRBV29-1 and TRBJ1-3; TRBD1 might be the D (5 bases). The CDR3 covers 13 residues. Deletions cut 5 bases from V and 4 bases from J, with 12 bases between. CDR1 is SQVTM and CDR2 is ANQGSEA in the germline V gene. CDR3 sequence reads: CSVTGPTGNTIYF. The CDR3 nucleotides read TGCAGCGTTACGGGACCGACGGGAAACACCATATATTTT.